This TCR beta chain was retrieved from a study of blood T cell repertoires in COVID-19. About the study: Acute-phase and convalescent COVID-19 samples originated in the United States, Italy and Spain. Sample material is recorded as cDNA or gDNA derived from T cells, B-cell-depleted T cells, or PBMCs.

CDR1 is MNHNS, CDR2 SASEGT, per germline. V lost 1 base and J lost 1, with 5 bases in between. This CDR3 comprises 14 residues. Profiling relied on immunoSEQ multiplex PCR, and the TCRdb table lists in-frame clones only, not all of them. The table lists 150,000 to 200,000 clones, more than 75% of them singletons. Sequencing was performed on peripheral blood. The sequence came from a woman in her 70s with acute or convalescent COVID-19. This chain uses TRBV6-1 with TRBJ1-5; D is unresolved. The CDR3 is CASSEGQSNQPQHF. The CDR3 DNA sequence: TGTGCCAGCAGTGAAGGACAAAGCAATCAGCCCCAGCATTTT.